This T cell receptor (beta chain) emerged from a study of monozygotic twins with inflammatory bowel disease. From the 5' RACE reads, TCRdb lists one entry per CDR3 protein and no DNA. This table holds 200,000 to 250,000 distinct CDR3 sequences. This CDR3 has 17 residues. A remark on this clonotype: The antigen is unknown.

Study-wide findings and caveats: Extra variability in the repertoires of patients may have come from differing immunosuppressive treatments.

Sequences were obtained from blood. The chain combines TRBV12-3 or TRBV12-4 with TRBJ1-5; the TRBD1 assignment by TCRdb is unverifiable without DNA. The TCR was taken from a human donor with ulcerative colitis or Crohn's disease, or a healthy co-twin of an affected twin (not recorded which). CDR3 region: CASSLPLGQGKSQPQHF.